This is a list of T cell receptor beta chains from one sample in a study of cytomegalovirus exposure and HLA in healthy donors. Generated by immunoSEQ multiplex PCR, the TCRdb table keeps only in-frame clones and is missing some. Of 150,000 to 200,000 clones detected, roughly 74% appear once; the ten largest clones hold approximately 6%. The specimen was PBMCs. The receptors here all came from a woman aged 25 to 39 in good health and CMV-seropositive. The CDR3 runs from the conserved cysteine through the conserved F or W. The D gene is left open where the match is weak.

CASTREVYSGANVLTF | TRBJ2-6 | NA | TRBV19
CASSVQGDTEAFF | TRBJ1-1 | TRBD1 | TRBV7-9
CASSGTLLAGELFF | TRBJ2-2 | NA | TRBV14
CASSTATQGLGAFF | TRBJ1-1 | NA | TRBV7-9
CASSPGQGASEKLFF | TRBJ1-4 | TRBD1 | TRBV18
CASSSTGAGGGYTF | TRBJ1-2 | TRBD1 | TRBV28
CATSRGDSHAYEQYF | TRBJ2-7 | TRBD1 | TRBV15
CASSEGLRDSETQYF | TRBJ2-5 | NA | TRBV6-1
CASSVGDTTRETQYF | TRBJ2-5 | NA | TRBV9
CASSLGRGGGQSPGQGGDGYTF | TRBJ1-2 | TRBD1 | TRBV13
CASSSSTGWNEKLFF | TRBJ1-4 | TRBD1 | TRBV7-8
CASRLQGIGTDTQYF | TRBJ2-3 | TRBD1 | TRBV5-6
CASEGQGGTYEQYF | TRBJ2-7 | TRBD1 | TRBV28
CASSLGTSRVSYNEQFF | TRBJ2-1 | TRBD2 | TRBV9
CASSWRRAGEQFF | TRBJ2-1 | NA | TRBV6-5
CAISAGDTQYF | TRBJ2-3 | NA | TRBV10-3
CASGSFLGRDTQYF | TRBJ2-3 | NA | TRBV7-9
CASSPYSNQPQHF | TRBJ1-5 | NA | TRBV18
CASSRDLRGYTF | TRBJ1-2 | NA | TRBV6-5
CASSVAGRGGNEQFF | TRBJ2-1 | NA | TRBV5-4
CASSPGTDYYNSPLHF | TRBJ1-6 | NA | TRBV4-2
CASSLGGGRQETQYF | TRBJ2-5 | NA | TRBV5-4
CASSLSPDWNSPLHF | TRBJ1-6 | NA | TRBV5-1
CASSYSISYEQYF | TRBJ2-7 | NA | TRBV14
CASSFWPGQENTEAFF | TRBJ1-1 | TRBD1 | TRBV28
CASSQDPAGVTDTQYF | TRBJ2-3 | TRBD2 | TRBV4-2